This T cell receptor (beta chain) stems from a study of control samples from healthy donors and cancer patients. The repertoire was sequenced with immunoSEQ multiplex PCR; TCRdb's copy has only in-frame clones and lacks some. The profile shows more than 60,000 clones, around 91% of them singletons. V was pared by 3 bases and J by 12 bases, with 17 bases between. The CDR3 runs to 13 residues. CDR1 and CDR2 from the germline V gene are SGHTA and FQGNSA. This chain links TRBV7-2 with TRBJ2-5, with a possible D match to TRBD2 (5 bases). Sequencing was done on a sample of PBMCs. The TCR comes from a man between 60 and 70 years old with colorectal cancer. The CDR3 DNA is TGTGCCAGCAGCTTCGGGCGGGCCGGGCTAAAGTACTTC. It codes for CASSFGRAGLKYF.